This T cell receptor (beta chain) was observed in a study of OX40 agonist ivuxolimab in advanced cancers. Germline V gives CDR1 SGHRS, CDR2 YFSETQ. The CDR3 is made up of 15 amino acids. V was pared by 2 bases and J by 1 base, with 3 bases of the junction left unmatched. Method: immunoSEQ multiplex PCR; TCRdb's copy keeps in-frame clones and lacks some. Here the sample spans roughly 43,000 clones, 82% being singletons. V gene TRBV5-1 combines with J gene TRBJ1-1, with TRBD1 matching over 9 bases. The clonotype originates from an adult with an advanced solid tumor such as melanoma, head and neck, liver or kidney cancer. This sample comprised CD4+ or CD8+ T cells sorted from blood, obtained in a trial of the OX40 agonist ivuxolimab. The CDR3 is CASSFTGGGNTEAFF. CDR3 DNA sequence: TGCGCCAGCAGCTTTACAGGGGGCGGGAACACTGAAGCTTTCTTT.